The text below deals with one T cell receptor beta chain. Patients at the Seattle site were enrolled during active infection and followed longitudinally. This entry comes from a study of blood T cell repertoires in COVID-19. In the study overall: Some COVID-19 samples were acute and others convalescent; all came from the United States, Italy and Spain. Sample material is recorded as cDNA or gDNA derived from T cells, B-cell-depleted T cells, or PBMCs.

Original data processing: Amplification with reference gene primers provided the estimates of nucleated cell counts. Repertoires were generated with immunoSEQ multiplex PCR, while TCRdb's copy carries only in-frame clones and drops some. From that table come the V and J calls and clone size; the DNA was used to work out D and trimming. The sample records 130,000 to 150,000 clones, around 79% being singletons. The origin of this receptor is a woman in her 70s with COVID-19, enrolled during active disease. The sequencing sample was made of peripheral blood.

The DNA for the CDR3 is TGTGCCAGCAGCTTGGGGGGGACAGGGAGACCTCGCGATGAAAAACTGTTTTTT. This sequence encodes CASSLGGTGRPRDEKLFF. This sequence joins TRBV5-6 and TRBJ1-4, with 9 nucleotides matching TRBD1. Germline lookup yields CDR1 SGHDT and CDR2 YYEEEE. This CDR3 is built from 18 residues. With V trimmed by 0 bases and J by 6 bases, 12 bases remained unmatched.